This T cell receptor (beta chain) was identified during a study of T cell responses to AZD1222 COVID-19 vaccine. General study findings and limits: Along spike, vaccine-associated CD4 TCRs were found throughout, with dominance at 160-218 and 743-854. White British ancestry dominated among donors, who included more females, and clonal diversity was possibly underestimated.

Assay used: immunoSEQ multiplex PCR; TCRdb lists only in-frame clones, some missing. This sample carries approximately 140,000 clones, 70% to 90% of them seen once, and the ten largest clones take just over 5%. Trimming took 11 bases from V and 3 from J, leaving 13 bases between them. The CDR3 extends over 13 amino acids. Germline V gene lookup returns CDR1 MNHEY and CDR2 SVGAGI. In its sample, this clone was seen once. Antigen unknown. The rearrangement joins TRBV6-5 to TRBJ2-2, with D possibly TRBD1 on 6 matching bases. Sequencing was performed on peripheral blood, taken on day 0 of AZD1222 vaccination. The clonotype comes from an adult in good health. This chain's CDR3 is CAWGKGDTGELFF. The CDR3 DNA reads TGTGCCTGGGGGAAGGGGGACACCGGGGAGCTGTTTTTT.